Presented here are 2 T cell receptor beta chains from one specimen sequenced in a study of cytomegalovirus exposure and HLA in healthy donors. Primers included in the PCR were 60 Vbeta and 13 Jbeta primers. Assay used: immunoSEQ multiplex PCR; TCRdb lists only in-frame clones, some missing. The data hold roughly 200,000 clones, with 70% to 75% observed a single time. Source material: PBMCs. The receptor source for this set is a male donor in good health and CMV-seronegative.

The V and J genes are TRBV11-2 and TRBJ2-1; 10 positions match TRBD2. Germline lookup yields CDR1 SGHAT and CDR2 FQNNGV. With V trimmed by 7 bases and J by 7 bases, 10 bases remained unmatched. The CDR3 length is 15 residues. Here the CDR3 reads CASTSTSGSPNEQFF. The DNA for the CDR3 is TGTGCCAGCACTTCGACTAGCGGGTCTCCAAATGAGCAGTTCTTC.

The chain combines TRBV28 with TRBJ1-2, with TRBD1 matching 7 bases. CDR1 and CDR2 from the germline V gene are MDHEN and SYDVKM. V was pared by 5 bases and J by 3 bases, with 6 bases of the junction left unmatched. The CDR3 is made up of 14 amino acids. DNA for the CDR3: TGTGCCAGCAGTCCAGGGGGAGTCGACTATGGCTACACCTTC. Encoded protein: CASSPGGVDYGYTF.